This TCR beta chain emerged from a study of OX40 agonist ivuxolimab in advanced cancers. About the study as a whole: Ivuxolimab was a fully human IgG2 agonistic monoclonal antibody targeting the costimulatory receptor OX40 (CD134). Intravenous ivuxolimab was administered to patients every 2 weeks at six dose levels: 0.01, 0.1, 0.3, 1.5, 3 and 10 mg/kg. Among the approximately 54 dose-escalation patients, some 20 had hepatocellular carcinoma, some 15 melanoma, 9 renal cell carcinoma and 9 head and neck cancer. A male proportion of about 79% and a mean age of roughly 58 years, ranging from about 20 to 85, were recorded for the dose-escalation cohort. Patients were allowed to have had prior anti-PD-1, anti-PD-L1 or anti-CTLA-4 therapy, and 40% of the dose-escalation patients had been treated with checkpoint inhibitors. Three dose-escalation patients achieved partial responses, one with hepatocellular carcinoma and two with cutaneous melanoma. The purpose of peripheral TCRbeta sequencing was to test whether ivuxolimab changed TCR sequence diversity and led to clonal T-cell expansion. The paper reports the monotherapy dose-escalation portion (N of about 51 patients) of the phase I ivuxolimab trial. What the work shows at the level of the full study, not this receptor alone: In partial responders in the 0.1-3.0 mg/kg groups, normalized peripheral clonal expansion was found to be among the lowest, especially among CD8+ T cells. Low levels of normalized T-cell clonal expansion were also seen in some patients who did not respond. The antigen specificity of the clonally expanded peripheral T cells was not determined. After ivuxolimab, expanded clones were on average more numerous among CD8+ T cells than among CD4+ T cells. At doses of 0.1 to 3.0 mg/kg, clonal expansion of both CD4+ and CD8+ T cells in blood was seen between baseline and week 6.

Turning to this clone: Its antigen is not yet known. One base away there is no much larger clone; base qualities are not given.

The trial excluded patients who had a history of autoimmune disease or were on systemic immunosuppression. Peripheral blood for TCR sequencing was drawn from every dose cohort at baseline, at cycle 4 day 1 and at cycle 7 day 1. The samples were drawn from a first-in-human, open-label, multicenter phase I dose-escalation trial of ivuxolimab. Adults with locally advanced or metastatic melanoma, renal cell carcinoma, hepatocellular carcinoma or head and neck squamous cell carcinoma were enrolled in the trial. Before TCR sequencing, CD4+ and CD8+ T cells were separately sorted from peripheral blood. Sequences MNHEY (CDR1) and SMNVEV (CDR2) are obtained from the germline V gene (reference sequence). The CDR3 measures 15 amino acids from cysteine to phenylalanine. Here the CDR3 DNA is all that survives: 45 bases in frame from base 1. Between the V and J ends, shortened by 5 bases and 0 bases respectively, the junction contains 13 bases.

Genomic DNA was isolated from the sorted cells so that the TCRbeta CDR3 region could be sequenced. The immunoSEQ Assay was used for sequencing of TCRbeta CDR3 regions. This immuneACCESS table, as held by TCRdb, lists in-frame sequences with V and J called but not all clones. Of the missing ones, under half trace to an unresolved V gene in checked studies; the others have no known cause. In all, the sample holds more than 35,000 clones, and 80% of those were seen once. Together, the top ten hold under 7% of the sample. This TCR was sampled from an adult with an advanced solid tumor such as melanoma, head and neck, liver or kidney cancer. This material consisted of CD4+ or CD8+ T cells sorted from blood, taken in a trial of the OX40 agonist ivuxolimab. The chain was built from TRBV27 and TRBJ1-2; no D gene can be assigned with confidence. The nucleotides read TGTGCCAGCAGTGGAGGAGGCTGGGCTAACTATGGCTACACCTTC. Translation gives CASSGGGWANYGYTF.